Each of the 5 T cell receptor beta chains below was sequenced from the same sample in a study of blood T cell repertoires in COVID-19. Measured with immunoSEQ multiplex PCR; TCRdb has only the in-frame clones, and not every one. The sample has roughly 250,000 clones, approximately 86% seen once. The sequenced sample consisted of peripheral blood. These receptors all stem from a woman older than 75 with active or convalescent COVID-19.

In DNA form, the CDR3 reads TGTGCCAGCAGCACACCCACCGGGGAGCTGTTTTTT. It encodes CASSTPTGELFF. The chain uses TRBV5-6 and TRBJ2-2; unclear D gene. This CDR3 comprises 12 residues. V was pared by 4 bases and J by 4 bases, with 5 bases between. From germline, CDR1 is SGHDT and CDR2 YYEEEE.

The CDR3 DNA sequence: TGTGCCAGCAGTACCGGGACAGGGCAGTATGGCTACACCTTC. The encoded protein is CASSTGTGQYGYTF. The V gene is TRBV6-6, the J gene TRBJ1-2, with 9 bases matching TRBD1. This CDR3 has 14 residues. The germline CDR1 and CDR2 sequences are MNHNY and SVGAGI (reference sequence). With V trimmed by 5 bases and J by 5 bases, 6 bases remained unmatched.

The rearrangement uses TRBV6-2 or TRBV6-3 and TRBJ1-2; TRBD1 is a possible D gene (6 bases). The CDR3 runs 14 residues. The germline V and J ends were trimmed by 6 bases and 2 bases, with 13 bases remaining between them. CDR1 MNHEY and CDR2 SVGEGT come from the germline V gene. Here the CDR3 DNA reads TGTGCCAGCAGCTGGACAGTATCGAACTATGGCTACACCTTC. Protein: CASSWTVSNYGYTF.

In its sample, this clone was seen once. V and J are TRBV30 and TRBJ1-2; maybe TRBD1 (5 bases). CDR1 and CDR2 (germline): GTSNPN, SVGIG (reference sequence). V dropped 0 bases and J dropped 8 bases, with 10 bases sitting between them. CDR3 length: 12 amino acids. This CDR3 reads CAWSVLGGGYTF. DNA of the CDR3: TGTGCCTGGAGTGTACTGGGGGGGGGCTACACCTTC.

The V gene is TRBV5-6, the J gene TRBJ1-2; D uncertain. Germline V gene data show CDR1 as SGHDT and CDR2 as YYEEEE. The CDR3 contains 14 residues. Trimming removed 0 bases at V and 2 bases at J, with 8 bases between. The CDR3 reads CASSLAVMNYGYTF. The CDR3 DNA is TGTGCCAGCAGCTTGGCGGTGATGAACTATGGCTACACCTTC.